These T cell receptor beta chains were read from a single sample in a study of shared clonotypes between healthy human individuals. Produced via immunoSEQ multiplex PCR; TCRdb's table is partial and in-frame only. Of more than 2,000,000 clones in the sample, around 90% were seen once. Material for sequencing was naive CD4+ T cells sorted from blood. These receptors came from a man aged 18 to 35 in good health. The conserved cysteine and the conserved F or W are not part of the CDR3 here.

j_call v_call cdr3_aa
TRBJ2-1 TRBV5-6 ASSLATAGVWRGENEQF
TRBJ2-5 TRBV10-3 AISAGTIRGGETQY
TRBJ2-7 TRBV19 ASSRITGKTSYEQY
TRBJ1-5 TRBV28 ASSEGQEGGNQPQH
TRBJ2-1 TRBV7-2 ASSFTVNGNEQF
TRBJ2-5 TRBV30 AWSVYRGETQY
TRBJ2-1 TRBV15 ATSRPGLAGSGEQF
TRBJ2-7 TRBV6-5 ASREQGRGPYEQY
TRBJ2-1 TRBV7-2 ASSLGDSGSLKQF
TRBJ1-3 TRBV27 ASSLDRGNTIY
TRBJ2-3 TRBV5-4 ASSRDRAVANTQY
TRBJ1-1 TRBV7-2 ASSPRGGHTEAF
TRBJ1-5 TRBV2 ASSELGVANQPQH
TRBJ1-2 TRBV7-2 ASSLGGRANYGYT
TRBJ2-7 TRBV5-4 ASSLAGQGGEQY
TRBJ1-2 TRBV5-4 ASSVSGQGKGYT
TRBJ1-2 TRBV29-1 SVVRGRGYT
TRBJ1-3 TRBV6-5 ASSYEGGGNTIY
TRBJ1-1 TRBV10-1 ASMQRAAEAF
TRBJ2-3 TRBV5-1 ASSLLTGEEDTQY
TRBJ2-3 TRBV28 ASSSPGQNTDTQY
TRBJ2-1 TRBV7-2 ASSLTGERSYNEQF
TRBJ1-4 TRBV27 ASSLLGGGEKLF
TRBJ1-5 TRBV5-8 ASSLVGGTAGNQPQH
TRBJ2-3 TRBV5-6 ASSYDWGGGTDTQY
TRBJ2-7 TRBV19 ASSSPRGYEQY
TRBJ1-5 TRBV5-1 ASSLEGGNQPQH
TRBJ2-3 TRBV28 ASSFTSGGAGVTDTQY
TRBJ1-3 TRBV5-1 ASSTDGSSGNTIY
TRBJ1-1 TRBV5-1 ASSFDRGGGTEAF
TRBJ2-1 TRBV23-1 ASSQGTHWGNEQF
TRBJ2-7 TRBV28 ASSLVGLAGGEQY
TRBJ2-7 TRBV7-8 ASSVTPGSYEQY
TRBJ2-7 TRBV18 ASSGTGQTYEQY
TRBJ1-1 TRBV6-5 ASSMGGRAF
TRBJ2-7 TRBV7-3 ASSLQTGGDYEQY
TRBJ2-7 TRBV5-1 ASSLVAGAYEQY
TRBJ1-2 TRBV19 ASLRDRGTYGYT
TRBJ1-4 TRBV11-2 ASSLSPGLTNEKLF
TRBJ2-1 TRBV10-2 ASSDTGEGNEQF
TRBJ1-1 TRBV19 ASSIRGLATEAF
TRBJ2-2 TRBV6-5 ASSYSTGAGTGELF
TRBJ1-3 TRBV30 AWSEGWGNTIY
TRBJ1-6 TRBV18 ASSGQTNSPLH
TRBJ2-2 TRBV19 ASKVTSYNGELF
TRBJ1-1 TRBV6-1 ASSEAGERTEAF
TRBJ2-3 TRBV7-2 ASSPTSGVGDTQY
TRBJ1-3 TRBV6-5 ASRDRASGNTIY
TRBJ2-7 TRBV9 ASTPWGRGYEQY
TRBJ2-5 TRBV2 ASSDYVLAGRQGQETQY
TRBJ2-5 TRBV5-5 ASSLDRAQETQY
TRBJ1-1 TRBV5-4 ASSSEVVNTEAF
TRBJ2-4 TRBV20-1 SAPTGLAVS
TRBJ2-5 TRBV14 ASSQRDKETQY